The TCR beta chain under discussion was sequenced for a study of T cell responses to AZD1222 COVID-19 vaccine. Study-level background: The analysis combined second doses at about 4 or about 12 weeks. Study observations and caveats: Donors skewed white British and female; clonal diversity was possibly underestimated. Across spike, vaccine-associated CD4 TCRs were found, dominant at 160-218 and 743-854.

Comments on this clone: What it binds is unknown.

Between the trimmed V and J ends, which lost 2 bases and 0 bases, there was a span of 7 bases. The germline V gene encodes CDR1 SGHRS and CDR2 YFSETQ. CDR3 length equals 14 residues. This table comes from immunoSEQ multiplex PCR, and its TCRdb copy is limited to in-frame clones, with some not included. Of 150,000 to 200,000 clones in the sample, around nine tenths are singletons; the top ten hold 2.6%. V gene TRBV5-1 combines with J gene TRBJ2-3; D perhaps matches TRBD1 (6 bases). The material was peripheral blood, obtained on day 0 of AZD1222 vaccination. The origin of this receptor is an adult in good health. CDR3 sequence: CASSFQGSTDTQYF. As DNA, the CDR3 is TGCGCCAGCAGCTTCCAGGGGAGCACAGATACGCAGTATTTT. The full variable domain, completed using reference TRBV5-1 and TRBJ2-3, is KAGVTQTPRYLIKTRGQQVTLSCSPISGHRSVSWYQQTPGQGLQFLFEYFSETQRNKGNFPGRFSGRQFSNSRSEMNVSTLELGDSALYLCASSFQGSTDTQYFGPGTRLTVL.